The 14 T cell receptor beta chains below come from one sample, sequenced in a study of cytomegalovirus exposure and HLA in healthy donors. The PCR was carried out with 60 Vbeta primers and 13 Jbeta primers. Profiling relied on immunoSEQ multiplex PCR, and the TCRdb table lists in-frame clones only, not all of them. The sample carries around 62,000 clones, roughly 80% recorded once. Sequencing was performed on PBMCs. These receptors all stem from a woman in her twenties or thirties in good health and CMV-seronegative.

This clone appeared a few times. The chain links TRBV19 to TRBJ1-1; no reliable D call. Trimming took 3 bases from V and 1 from J, leaving 12 bases between them. Looked up from germline, CDR1 is LNHDA and CDR2 is SQIVND (reference sequence). This CDR3 is 15 amino acids long. The CDR3 sequence is CASSMASHRNTEAFF. The CDR3 nucleotides read TGTGCCAGTAGTATGGCCTCGCACAGGAACACTGAAGCTTTCTTT.

V and J are TRBV6-6 and TRBJ1-2; D is undetermined. The V end was cut by 2 bases, the J end by 8 bases, with 12 bases between. There are 13 residues in the CDR3. In germline, CDR1 is MNHNY, CDR2 SVGAGI (reference sequence). The DNA of the CDR3 is TGTGCCAGCAGTTACATAGTCTCGGAGGGCTACACCTTC. Amino acid sequence: CASSYIVSEGYTF.

The chain uses TRBV14 and TRBJ2-7; a possible D gene is TRBD2 (5 bases). The CDR3 spans 15 residues. V was shortened by 4 bases and J by 2 bases, with 15 bases between the two germline ends. CDR1 is SGHDN and CDR2 is FVKESK in the germline V gene. CDR3 DNA: TGTGCCAGCAGCCTTTATGAGGGCCATCCCTACGAGCAGTACTTC. It yields the protein CASSLYEGHPYEQYF.

The chain couples TRBV7-9 to TRBJ2-7; 15 nucleotides agree with TRBD2. J gave up 7 bases and V 5 bases, and 15 bases lay outside the gene matches. There are 18 residues in the CDR3. Per the germline V gene, CDR1 is SEHNR and CDR2 is FQNEAQ (reference sequence). CDR3 nucleotides: TGTGCCAGCAGCCAAACCGGACTAGCGGGGGGGCTCATGAATGAGCAGTACTTC. Translation gives CASSQTGLAGGLMNEQYF.

V and J are TRBV28 and TRBJ1-2; D not resolved. The germline V gene encodes CDR1 MDHEN and CDR2 SYDVKM. The CDR3 contains 13 residues. V was trimmed by 2 bases and J by 7 bases, leaving 11 bases between them. The DNA of the CDR3 is TGTGCCAGCAGTTTAGGAGGGTTTGGTGGCTACACCTTC. Translating it yields CASSLGGFGGYTF.

This chain joins TRBV29-1 and TRBJ1-2; TRBD1 might be the D (5 bases). The V and J ends lost 1 base and 6 bases respectively, with 6 bases between them. The CDR3 consists of 11 residues. Looked up from germline, CDR1 is SQVTM and CDR2 is ANQGSEA. The CDR3 nucleotides are TGCAGCGTTGAAGGGGGGGATGGCTACACCTTC. It encodes CSVEGGDGYTF.

The J gene is TRBJ2-5, the V gene TRBV28, with a possible D match to TRBD1 (6 bases). The germline gives CDR1 MDHEN, CDR2 SYDVKM. There are 14 residues in the CDR3. Trimming cost V 1 base and J 4 bases, with 10 bases left between them. Written as DNA, the CDR3 is TGTGCCAGCAGTTTATACAGGGATCGAGAGACCCAGTACTTC. It is translated as CASSLYRDRETQYF.

The rearrangement uses TRBV5-1 and TRBJ1-1, with D possibly TRBD1 on 5 matching bases. V gave up 3 bases and J gave up 1 base, with 13 bases separating them. This CDR3 spans 15 amino acids. The germline CDR1 and CDR2 sequences are SGHRS and YFSETQ. The CDR3, as DNA: TGCGCCAGCAGCTCGGAGCCCAGGGCGAACACTGAAGCTTTCTTT. Translated, it gives CASSSEPRANTEAFF.

V usage is TRBV5-1 and J usage is TRBJ1-3; 8 bases are a match to TRBD1. Looked up from germline, CDR1 is SGHRS and CDR2 is YFSETQ. Losses at the gene ends were 1 base for V and 6 bases for J; bases not matched to a gene: 6. CDR3 length: 15 residues. The CDR3 region is CASSLTETGANTIYF. CDR3 DNA sequence: TGCGCCAGCAGCTTGACCGAGACAGGGGCAAACACCATATATTTT.

V and J are TRBV19 and TRBJ1-5; TRBD1 might be the D (5 bases). The germline V gene encodes CDR1 LNHDA and CDR2 SQIVND (reference sequence). The V end lost 7 bases, the J end lost 2 bases, and 12 bases lay between the germline ends. The CDR3 covers 14 residues. The CDR3 DNA reads TGTGCCAGTAATGCAGGGTTCGGCAATCAGCCCCAGCATTTT. Protein: CASNAGFGNQPQHF. The full variable domain, with the rest looked up from reference TRBV19 and TRBJ1-5, is DGGITQSPKYLFRKEGQNVTLSCEQNLNHDAMYWYRQDPGQGLRLIYYSQIVNDFQKGDIAEGYSVSREKKESFPLTVTSAQKNPTAFYLCASNAGFGNQPQHFGDGTRLSIL.

The chain is built from TRBV4-1 and TRBJ2-3; D is possibly TRBD2 (6 bases). V was cut by 5 bases and J by 3 bases, with 6 bases left in between. The CDR3 loop spans 12 amino acids. Per germline, CDR1 MGHRA and CDR2 YSYEKL. CDR3 residues: CASSGGTDTQYF. CDR3 bases: TGCGCCAGCAGCGGGGGGACAGATACGCAGTATTTT.

The J gene is TRBJ2-5, the V gene TRBV5-1; 11 bases align to TRBD2. The ends lost 0 bases at V and 0 bases at J; junction bases unmatched: 7. CDR3 length: 18 residues. CDR1 and CDR2 from the germline V gene are SGHRS and YFSETQ. In nucleotides, the CDR3 is TGCGCCAGCAGCTTGGGTCTAGCGGGGGGTACGTACCAAGAGACCCAGTACTTC. Translated: CASSLGLAGGTYQETQYF.

The chain uses TRBV18 and TRBJ2-7; D not certain. This CDR3 comprises 16 residues. Trimming removed 2 bases at V and 2 bases at J, with 16 bases between. Germline CDR1 is KGHSH and CDR2 is LQKENI. CDR3 sequence (DNA): TGTGCCAGCTCACCAGAAGGCAGGTCAAGCCCCTACGAGCAGTACTTC. Translated, it gives CASSPEGRSSPYEQYF.

This clone was found a few times. V and J are TRBV7-9 and TRBJ2-5; 9 bases map to TRBD1. The J call may not be correct, given that the DNA end is closer to TRBJ2-7. This CDR3 is built from 15 residues. Germline V gives CDR1 SEHNR, CDR2 FQNEAQ (reference sequence). CDR3 DNA sequence: TGTGCCAGCAGCTCCCCGGGACAGGGAGGAGACGAGCAGTACTTC. Translating it yields CASSSPGQGGDEQYF.